This entry is about one TCR beta chain. It has no known antigen specificity. No base quality information exists; no much larger clone differs at one position. The time point label on this specimen signifies: individuals recovered from natural SARS-CoV-2 infection. The immunoSEQ Assay was used to sequence TCRbeta CDR3 regions. After extraction, genomic DNA underwent amplification by bias-controlled multiplex PCR, followed by high-throughput sequencing. Per the authors' processing: To quantify the absolute abundance of each unique TCRbeta CDR3 region, sequences were collapsed and filtered. T cell fraction was estimated by normalizing TCRbeta template counts to usable DNA, with usable DNA measured through amplification of reference genes found in all nucleated cells. Repertoire TCRs were annotated as SARS-CoV-2-specific by exact matching of V gene, CDR3 amino acid sequence and J gene to a known reactive TCR set. MIRA supplied the reference SARS-CoV-2 TCR set, which was filtered for enrichment in COVID-19-positive ImmuneCODE repertoires so that public or cross-reactive TCRs were removed. Based on the MIRA antigens, annotated TCRs were further analysed at the level of specific ORF or position within ORF. Depth was the summed frequency of annotated unique rearrangements, while breadth was defined as annotated unique rearrangements over total unique productive rearrangements. Two-sided Wilcoxon rank-sum tests were applied when comparing TCR breadth between groups. TCRdb took this table from immuneACCESS and kept in-frame rearrangements with V and J called. Such tables lack part of the clones; where checked against another copy, unresolved V genes explain under half of the gap, and the rest is unexplained. That table furnishes V, J and clone size, whereas the DNA furnished D and trimming. A total of hundreds of thousands of clones appear in this sample, about 90% of them only once. Of the sample, under 4% is held by the ten largest clones.

This record comes from a study of Ad26.COV2.S vaccination and SARS-CoV-2 variants (dated by TCRdb to the early 2020s). In terms of the full investigation: TCRbeta repertoire sequencing was used to assess the specificity and breadth of SARS-CoV-2-reactive T cell receptors after Ad26.COV2.S vaccination. The TCR-sequenced set comprised roughly 30 samples: about 19 Ad26.COV2.S vaccine recipients, 5 placebo recipients and 8 SARS-CoV-2 convalescent individuals.

What the research found in general, with its limitations: Spike-specific TCR breadth was higher in Ad26.COV2.S recipients than in placebo recipients (P = 0.0014). After vaccination, substantial breadth of spike-specific CD8+ and CD4+ T cell responses was reported. The authors noted that total T cell responses may have been underestimated by the TCR breadth and depth analyses. Vaccine and placebo recipients had comparable non-spike TCR breadth, which fits with the vaccine containing only spike.

CDR1 and CDR2 were assigned from the germline V gene (reference sequence) as LGHDT and YNNKEL. From the cysteine up to the phenylalanine, the CDR3 has a length of 14 residues. The kept DNA is CDR3 alone, 42 bases in frame from the first base. V ends up 8 bases short and J 1 base short, with an unmatched junction base count of 6. The sequence was obtained from a human donor who had recovered from COVID-19. The sequencing here drew on peripheral blood, taken after recovery from COVID-19. Here the chain combines TRBV3-1 (or the pseudogene TRBV3-2) and TRBJ1-2, with 8 bases in between that match TRBD1. The CDR3 loop reads CASESTGDNYGYTF. In nucleotides, the sequence is TGTGCCAGCGAATCGACAGGGGATAACTATGGCTACACCTTC.